These T cell receptor beta chains were read from a single sample in a study of shared clonotypes between healthy human individuals. Repertoires were generated with immunoSEQ multiplex PCR, while TCRdb's copy carries only in-frame clones and drops some. Of about 2.4 million clones in the sample, more than 85% were seen once. The sequenced sample was naive CD4+ T cells from PBMCs. These receptors originate from a man between 18 and 29 years old in good health. Some clones in this sample may be carry-over from other donors' samples. Both conserved end residues are part of each CDR3. Each record gives: D gene, V gene, J gene, clone size, CDR3 DNA, CDR3 protein. The D gene is left open where the match is weak. Clone size is not always given. Where it is, it says once, few, many or a class for expanded clones.

D: .; V: TRBV5-4; J: TRBJ1-2; size: .; DNA: TGTGCCAGCAGCTTGGTTCAGAGAACGAACTATGGCTACACCTTC; CDR3: CASSLVQRTNYGYTF
D: .; V: TRBV6-1; J: TRBJ1-2; size: .; DNA: TGTGCCAGCAGTGAAGTGCAGACCTCTCAGGGCTATGGCTACACCTTC; CDR3: CASSEVQTSQGYGYTF
D: TRBD2; V: TRBV19; J: TRBJ2-4; size: .; DNA: TGTGCCAGTAGTATAGATTCTGGGCTAGCGGTAGCCAAAAACATTCAGTACTTC; CDR3: CASSIDSGLAVAKNIQYF
D: .; V: TRBV5-1; J: TRBJ1-4; size: .; DNA: TGCGCCAGCAGAAACAGGGCAAACAATGAAAAACTGTTTTTT; CDR3: CASRNRANNEKLFF
D: TRBD1; V: TRBV6-1; J: TRBJ1-2; size: once; DNA: TGTGCCAGCAGTGTAAGGGACAGGGGATGGAATGGCTACACCTTC; CDR3: CASSVRDRGWNGYTF
D: .; V: TRBV19; J: TRBJ1-5; size: .; DNA: TGTGCCAGTAGTCCGACAGCTTTTAGCAATCAGCCCCAGCATTTT; CDR3: CASSPTAFSNQPQHF
D: .; V: TRBV29-1; J: TRBJ2-5; size: .; DNA: TGCAGCGTTGCCCTGGACGGAGAGACCCAGTACTTC; CDR3: CSVALDGETQYF
D: TRBD2; V: TRBV5-4; J: TRBJ2-1; size: .; DNA: TGTGCCAGCAGCTTGCGCTGGGGCGGGAGCTCCTACAATGAGCAGTTCTTC; CDR3: CASSLRWGGSSYNEQFF
D: .; V: TRBV29-1; J: TRBJ2-2; size: .; DNA: TGCAGCGTAGAGGGAAATACCGGGGAGCTGTTTTTT; CDR3: CSVEGNTGELFF
D: .; V: TRBV28; J: TRBJ2-1; size: .; DNA: TGTGCCAGCAGTTTACCTGGGGCCACCTACAATGAGCAGTTCTTC; CDR3: CASSLPGATYNEQFF
D: TRBD1; V: TRBV4-2; J: TRBJ2-2; size: .; DNA: TGTGCCAGCAGCCAACTCGGACAGGGTAACACCGGGGAGCTGTTTTTT; CDR3: CASSQLGQGNTGELFF
D: .; V: TRBV21-1; J: TRBJ2-2; size: .; DNA: TGTGCCAGCAGCATAGGGTGTTCCGGACGCACTAACACCGGGGAGCTGTTTTTT; CDR3: CASSIGCSGRTNTGELFF
D: .; V: TRBV2; J: TRBJ1-5; size: .; DNA: TGTGCCAGCAGCCCGGGGGGCAATCAGCCCCAGCATTTT; CDR3: CASSPGGNQPQHF
D: .; V: TRBV11-2; J: TRBJ2-7; size: .; DNA: TGTGCCAGCAGCCAGGACTCAATTTCCTACGAGCAGTACTTC; CDR3: CASSQDSISYEQYF
D: .; V: TRBV6-1; J: TRBJ2-7; size: .; DNA: TGTGCCAGCAGTGAAGCGGGACCTTCCTACGAGCAGTACTTC; CDR3: CASSEAGPSYEQYF
D: .; V: TRBV4-3; J: TRBJ2-2; size: .; DNA: TGCGCCAGCAGCCAAGAATCCAGGGGCCTCACCGGGGAGCTGTTTTTT; CDR3: CASSQESRGLTGELFF
D: .; V: TRBV28; J: TRBJ1-1; size: .; DNA: TGTGCCAGCAGTTTAGTACAGCCGAACACTGAAGCTTTCTTT; CDR3: CASSLVQPNTEAFF
D: TRBD1; V: TRBV7-6; J: TRBJ1-1; size: once; DNA: TGTGCCAGCAGCCTAGGACAGGAAAACACTGAAGCTTTCTTT; CDR3: CASSLGQENTEAFF
D: .; V: TRBV10-3; J: TRBJ1-4; size: once; DNA: TGTGCCATCAGTGGGATCTTGAATGAAAAACTGTTTTTT; CDR3: CAISGILNEKLFF
D: .; V: TRBV11-1; J: TRBJ2-7; size: .; DNA: TGTGCCAGCAGCTTAGCGACTCTGAATTCCGAGCAGTACTTC; CDR3: CASSLATLNSEQYF